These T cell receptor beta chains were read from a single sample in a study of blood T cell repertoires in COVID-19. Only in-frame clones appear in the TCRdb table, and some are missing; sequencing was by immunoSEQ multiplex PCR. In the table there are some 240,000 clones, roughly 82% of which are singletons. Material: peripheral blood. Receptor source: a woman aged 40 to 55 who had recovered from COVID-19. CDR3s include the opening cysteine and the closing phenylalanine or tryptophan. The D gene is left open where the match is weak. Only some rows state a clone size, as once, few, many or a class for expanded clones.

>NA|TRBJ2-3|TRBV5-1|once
CASSLGAAGLSTDTQYF
TGCGCCAGCAGCTTGGGGGCTGCGGGGTTAAGCACAGATACGCAGTATTTT
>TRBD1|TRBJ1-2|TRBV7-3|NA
CASSPNGQGTAGYTF
TGTGCCAGCAGCCCGAACGGACAGGGGACCGCTGGCTACACCTTC
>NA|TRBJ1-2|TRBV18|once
CASSQTVNYGYTF
TGTGCCAGCTCACAGACAGTTAACTATGGCTACACCTTC
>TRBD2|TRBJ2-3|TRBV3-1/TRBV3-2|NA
CASSHMTSGGAGDTQYF
TGTGCCAGCAGCCACATGACTAGCGGGGGGGCAGGGGATACGCAGTATTTT
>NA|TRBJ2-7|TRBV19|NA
CASSPGLDSYEQYF
TGTGCCAGTAGTCCAGGACTGGATTCCTACGAGCAGTACTTC
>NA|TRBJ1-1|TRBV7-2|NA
CASSPDRSQAFF
TGTGCCAGCAGCCCCGACAGGTCCCAAGCTTTCTTT
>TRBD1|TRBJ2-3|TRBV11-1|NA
CASSLGGTGADTQYF
TGTGCCAGCAGCTTAGGGGGGACAGGGGCAGATACGCAGTATTTT
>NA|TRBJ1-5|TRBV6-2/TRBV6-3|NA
CASSYLQGFQPQHF
TGTGCCAGCAGTTACCTACAGGGTTTTCAGCCCCAGCATTTT
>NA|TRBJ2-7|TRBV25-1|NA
CAAHRDNEYEQYF
TGTGCCGCACACCGGGACAATGAATACGAGCAGTACTTC
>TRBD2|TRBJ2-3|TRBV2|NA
CASSEIGGGALTDTQYF
TGTGCCAGCAGTGAGATCGGCGGGGGGGCCCTCACAGATACGCAGTATTTT
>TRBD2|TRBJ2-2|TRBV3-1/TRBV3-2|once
CASSQDHRLAGYTGELFF
TGTGCCAGCAGCCAAGACCACCGACTAGCGGGTTACACCGGGGAGCTGTTTTTT
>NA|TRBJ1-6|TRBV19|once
CASRQGGSPLHF
TGTGCCAGTAGGCAGGGTGGTTCACCCCTCCACTTT
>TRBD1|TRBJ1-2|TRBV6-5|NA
CASRKDRDRGYGYTF
TGTGCCAGCAGAAAAGACCGGGACAGGGGCTATGGCTACACCTTC
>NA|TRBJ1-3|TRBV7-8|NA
CASSLNRDFQGPENTIYF
TGTGCCAGCAGCTTAAACCGGGATTTCCAAGGGCCGGAAAACACCATATATTTT
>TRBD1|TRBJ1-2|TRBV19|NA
CATSGTGGHGYTF
TGTGCCACCTCCGGGACAGGGGGCCATGGCTACACCTTC
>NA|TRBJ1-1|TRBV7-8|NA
CASSLFRETEAFF
TGTGCCAGCAGCTTATTCAGGGAAACTGAAGCTTTCTTT
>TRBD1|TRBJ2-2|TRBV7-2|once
CASRTGSNTGELFF
TGTGCCAGCAGGACAGGGTCGAACACCGGGGAGCTGTTTTTT
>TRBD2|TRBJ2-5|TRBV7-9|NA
CASSSPRVAGVLQETQYF
TGTGCCAGCAGCTCCCCAAGGGTAGCGGGGGTACTCCAAGAGACCCAGTACTTC
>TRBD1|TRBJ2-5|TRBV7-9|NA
CASSLDRGVQETQYF
TGTGCCAGCAGCCTCGACAGGGGAGTACAAGAGACCCAGTACTTC
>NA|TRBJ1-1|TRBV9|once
CASSYQGGTEAFF
TGTGCCAGCAGCTATCAGGGAGGAACTGAAGCTTTCTTT
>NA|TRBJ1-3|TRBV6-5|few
CASRTAGGNTIYF
TGTGCCAGCAGGACGGCGGGTGGAAACACCATATATTTT
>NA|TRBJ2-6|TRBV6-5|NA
CASSYESGANVLTF
TGTGCCAGCAGTTACGAGTCTGGGGCCAACGTCCTGACTTTC
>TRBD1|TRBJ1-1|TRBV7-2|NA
CASSIRTGPDLYTEAFF
TGTGCCAGCAGCATAAGGACAGGGCCGGACCTGTACACTGAAGCTTTCTTT
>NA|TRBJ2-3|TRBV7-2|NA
CASSRDTDTQYF
TGTGCCAGCAGCCGCGACACAGATACGCAGTATTTT
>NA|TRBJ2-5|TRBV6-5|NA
CASNLQETQYF
TGTGCCAGCAACCTACAAGAGACCCAGTACTTC
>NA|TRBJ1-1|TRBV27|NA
CASSLGGETEAFF
TGTGCCAGCAGTTTAGGGGGGGAGACTGAAGCTTTCTTT
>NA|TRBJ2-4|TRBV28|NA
CASGPLLEARDIQYF
TGTGCCAGCGGCCCTTTGTTAGAGGCTCGGGACATTCAGTACTTC
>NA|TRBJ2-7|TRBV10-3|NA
CAISTRDSTGSEQYF
TGTGCCATCAGCACTCGGGATAGCACCGGCTCCGAGCAGTACTTC
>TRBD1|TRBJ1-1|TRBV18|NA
CASSPSPTGAGAFF
TGTGCCAGCTCACCATCGCCGACAGGGGCGGGAGCTTTCTTT
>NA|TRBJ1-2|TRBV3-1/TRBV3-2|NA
CASSQVVDGSGYTF
TGTGCCAGCAGCCAAGTGGTCGATGGGAGCGGCTACACCTTC
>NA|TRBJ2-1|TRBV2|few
CASSEEGIGGYNEQFF
TGTGCCAGCAGTGAAGAAGGGATAGGAGGGTACAATGAGCAGTTCTTC
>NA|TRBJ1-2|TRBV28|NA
CASTSLGQLYGYTF
TGTGCCAGCACCTCTCTCGGACAGCTGTATGGCTACACCTTC
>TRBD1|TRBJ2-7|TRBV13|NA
CASRTGRTYEQYF
TGTGCCAGTCGGACAGGGAGGACCTACGAGCAGTACTTC
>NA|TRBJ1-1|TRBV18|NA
CASSEGQGRYEAFF
TGTGCCAGCTCCGAAGGCCAGGGAAGATATGAAGCTTTCTTT
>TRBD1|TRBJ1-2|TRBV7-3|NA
CASSSGPGGYGYTF
TGTGCCAGCAGCTCTGGCCCAGGGGGCTATGGCTACACCTTC
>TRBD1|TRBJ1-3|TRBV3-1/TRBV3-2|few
CASSPDRGRNTIYF
TGTGCCAGCAGCCCCGACAGGGGTAGAAACACCATATATTTT
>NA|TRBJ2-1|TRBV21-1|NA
CASSKFPGRGGNEQFF
TGTGCCAGCAGCAAATTTCCAGGCCGGGGTGGCAATGAGCAGTTCTTC
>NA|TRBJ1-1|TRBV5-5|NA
CASSLDPQGNTEAFF
TGTGCCAGCAGCTTGGACCCACAGGGGAACACTGAAGCTTTCTTT
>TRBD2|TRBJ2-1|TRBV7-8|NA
CASSSGVGNEQFF
TGTGCCAGCAGTAGCGGGGTAGGGAATGAGCAGTTCTTC
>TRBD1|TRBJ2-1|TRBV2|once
CATSRQGIGNEQFF
TGTGCCACCTCACGACAGGGCATTGGCAATGAGCAGTTCTTC
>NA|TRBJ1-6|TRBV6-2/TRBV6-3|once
CASGHLNSPLHF
TGTGCCAGCGGTCACTTAAATTCACCCCTCCACTTT
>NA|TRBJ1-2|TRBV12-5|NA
CASGLSGNYGYTF
TGTGCTAGTGGTTTGTCAGGGAACTATGGCTACACCTTC
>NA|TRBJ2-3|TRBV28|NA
CASSTQTSLDTQYF
TGTGCCAGCAGTACCCAGACTAGTTTGGATACGCAGTATTTT
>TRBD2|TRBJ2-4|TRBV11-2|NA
CASSSVAGGNIQYF
TGTGCCAGCAGCTCGGTTGCGGGGGGAAACATTCAGTACTTC
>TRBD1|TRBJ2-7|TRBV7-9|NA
CASSLGLRDRGLHEQYF
TGTGCCAGCAGCTTAGGACTGCGGGACAGGGGGCTACACGAGCAGTACTTC
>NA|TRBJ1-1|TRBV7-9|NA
CASSLVQGVTFF
TGTGCCAGCAGCTTAGTCCAGGGTGTGACTTTCTTT
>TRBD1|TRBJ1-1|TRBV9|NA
CASSVGQGEAFF
TGTGCCAGCAGCGTAGGACAGGGTGAAGCTTTCTTT
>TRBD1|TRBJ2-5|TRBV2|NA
CASSDQLAGTGSETQYF
TGTGCCAGCAGTGATCAGTTAGCCGGGACAGGGTCGGAGACCCAGTACTTC
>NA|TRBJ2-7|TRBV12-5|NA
CASGLVFRVASTFSYEQYF
TGTGCTAGTGGTTTGGTATTCAGGGTGGCTTCGACATTCTCCTACGAGCAGTACTTC
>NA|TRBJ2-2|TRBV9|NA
CASSTIQGYGELFF
TGTGCCAGCAGCACAATACAGGGTTACGGGGAGCTGTTTTTT
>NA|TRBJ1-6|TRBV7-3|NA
CASSQSGGNSPLHF
TGTGCCAGCAGCCAGTCCGGGGGTAATTCACCCCTCCACTTT
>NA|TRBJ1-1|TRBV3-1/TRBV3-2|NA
CASSQEGGTEAFF
TGTGCCAGCAGCCAAGAAGGGGGAACTGAAGCTTTCTTT
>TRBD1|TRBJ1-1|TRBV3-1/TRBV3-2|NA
CASSPRTGGSGAFF
TGTGCCAGCAGCCCGCGGACAGGGGGCTCTGGAGCTTTCTTT